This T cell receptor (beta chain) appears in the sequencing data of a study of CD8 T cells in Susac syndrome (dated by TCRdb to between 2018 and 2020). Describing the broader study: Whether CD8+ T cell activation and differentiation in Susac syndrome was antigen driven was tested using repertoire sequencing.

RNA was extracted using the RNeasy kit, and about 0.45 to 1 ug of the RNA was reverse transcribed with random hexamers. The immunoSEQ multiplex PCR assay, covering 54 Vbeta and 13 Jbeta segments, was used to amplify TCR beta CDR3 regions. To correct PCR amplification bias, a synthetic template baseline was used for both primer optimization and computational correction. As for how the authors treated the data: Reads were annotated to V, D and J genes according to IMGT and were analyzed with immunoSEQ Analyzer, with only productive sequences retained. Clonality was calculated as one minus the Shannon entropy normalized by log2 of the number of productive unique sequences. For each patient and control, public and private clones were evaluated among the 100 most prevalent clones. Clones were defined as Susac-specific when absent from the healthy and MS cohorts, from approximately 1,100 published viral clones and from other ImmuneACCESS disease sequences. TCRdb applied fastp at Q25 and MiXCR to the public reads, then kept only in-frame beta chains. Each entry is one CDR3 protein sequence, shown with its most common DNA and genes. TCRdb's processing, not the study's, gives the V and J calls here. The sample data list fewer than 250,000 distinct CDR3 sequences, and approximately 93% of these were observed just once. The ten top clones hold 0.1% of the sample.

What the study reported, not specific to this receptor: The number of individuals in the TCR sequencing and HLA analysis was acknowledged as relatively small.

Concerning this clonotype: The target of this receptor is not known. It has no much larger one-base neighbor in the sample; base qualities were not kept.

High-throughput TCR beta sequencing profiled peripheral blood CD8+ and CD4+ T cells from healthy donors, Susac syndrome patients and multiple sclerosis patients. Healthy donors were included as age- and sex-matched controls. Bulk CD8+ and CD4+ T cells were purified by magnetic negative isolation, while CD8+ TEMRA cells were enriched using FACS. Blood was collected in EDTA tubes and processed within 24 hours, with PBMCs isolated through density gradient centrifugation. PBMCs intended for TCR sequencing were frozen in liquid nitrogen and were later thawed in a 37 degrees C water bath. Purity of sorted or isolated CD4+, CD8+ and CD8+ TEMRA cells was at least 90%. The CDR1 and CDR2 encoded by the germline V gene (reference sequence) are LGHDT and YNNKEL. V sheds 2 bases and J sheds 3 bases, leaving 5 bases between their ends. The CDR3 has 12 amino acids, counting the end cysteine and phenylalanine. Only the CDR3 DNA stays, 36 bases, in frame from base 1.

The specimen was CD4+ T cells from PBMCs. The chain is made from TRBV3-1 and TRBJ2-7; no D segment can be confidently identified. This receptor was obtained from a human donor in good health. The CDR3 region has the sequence CASSQMGYEQYF. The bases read TGTGCCAGCAGCCAAATGGGCTACGAGCAGTACTTC.